These 10 T cell receptor beta chains share one sample of origin, sequenced in a study of cytomegalovirus exposure and HLA in healthy donors. It was with 60 Vbeta and 13 Jbeta primers that the PCR ran. TCRdb's copy holds only in-frame clones and misses some; the assay was immunoSEQ multiplex PCR. Found here are around 100,000 clones; the top ten clones hold roughly 6.6%. What was sequenced was PBMCs. The source of these receptors is a middle-aged man in good health and CMV-seropositive.

The chain links TRBV6-1 to TRBJ2-1; a weak D match, TRBD1 (6 bases). This CDR3 is built from 14 residues. Germline CDR1 and CDR2: MNHNS and SASEGT. V lost 3 bases, J lost 0 bases, and 6 bases lay in between. The CDR3 protein is CASSEGASYNEQFF. The CDR3 DNA is TGTGCCAGCAGTGAGGGGGCCTCCTACAATGAGCAGTTCTTC.

V is TRBV7-9 and J is TRBJ1-3; 10 nucleotides agree with TRBD1. After removal of 5 bases from V and 3 bases from J, the junction contained 7 bases not matched to a gene. CDR3 size: 16 residues. In germline, CDR1 is SEHNR, CDR2 FQNEAQ (reference sequence). CDR3 DNA sequence: TGTGCCAGCAGCCCTTGGGACAGGGGAGGTGGAAACACCATATATTTT. The encoded protein is CASSPWDRGGGNTIYF. The variable domain in full, completed from reference TRBV7-9 and TRBJ1-3, reads DTGVSQNPRHKITKRGQNVTFRCDPISEHNRLYWYRQTLGQGPEFLTYFQNEAQLEKSRLLSDRFSAERPKGSFSTLEIQRTEQGDSAMYLCASSPWDRGGGNTIYFGEGSWLTVV.

As to this clone: One end of the junction varies from germline; a read error may be responsible. This chain links TRBV7-7 with TRBJ2-5; TRBD2 agrees at 11 bases. The CDR3 runs 17 residues. From germline, CDR1 is SSHAT and CDR2 FNYEAQ (reference sequence). Written as DNA, the CDR3 is TGTGCTAGCAGCCCATTGCCGGGACTAGCGGCGAAAGAGACCCAGTACTTC. This encodes CASSPLPGLAAKETQYF.

This chain connects TRBV6-1 to TRBJ1-1, with 8 bases identical to TRBD1. Trimming at V came to 6 bases and at J to 6 bases, leaving 6 bases not matched to a gene. Germline V gene sequence: CDR1 MNHNS, CDR2 SASEGT. This CDR3 has 13 amino acids. The CDR3 DNA sequence: TGTGCCAGCAGCTTGACAGGGGCCGCTGAAGCTTTCTTT. This codes for CASSLTGAAEAFF.

The genes are TRBV5-4 and TRBJ2-7, with D possibly being TRBD1 (6 bases). The length of the CDR3 is 15 residues. Germline lookup yields CDR1 SGHNT and CDR2 YYREEE (reference sequence). The ends were cut back, 4 bases at V and 2 bases at J, with 16 bases in the middle. The CDR3 reads CASSPATGTPYEQYF. CDR3 coding DNA: TGTGCCAGCAGCCCCGCTACCGGGACACCCTACGAGCAGTACTTC.

The CDR3 sequence: CAITGTGNTGELFF. The CDR3 bases are TGTGCCATCACCGGGACAGGGAACACCGGGGAGCTGTTTTTT. The chain recombines TRBV10-3 with TRBJ2-2; 8 positions agree with TRBD1. The CDR3 is 14 residues long. V lost 7 bases, J lost 1 base, and 2 bases stayed unmatched. CDR1 and CDR2 (germline): ENHRY, SYGVKD.

The chain has TRBV5-6 and TRBJ2-1; 10 bases agree with TRBD2. V shed 1 base, J shed 8 bases, and the junction held 6 bases outside the gene matches. This CDR3 has 15 amino acids. Germline CDR1 is SGHDT and CDR2 is YYEEEE. CDR3: CASSLMLAGVDEQFF. The DNA for the CDR3 is TGTGCCAGCAGCTTGATGCTAGCGGGAGTCGATGAGCAGTTCTTC.

The J gene is TRBJ2-1, the V gene TRBV19; 8 bases are a match to TRBD1. The J segment lost 8 bases and the V segment lost 6 bases, leaving 9 bases of the junction unmatched. Per the germline V gene, CDR1 is LNHDA and CDR2 is SQIVND (reference sequence). The CDR3 extends over 14 amino acids. The chain's CDR3 is CASSQDRARDEQFF. CDR3 bases: TGTGCCAGTAGCCAGGACAGGGCGCGGGATGAGCAGTTCTTC. The full variable domain, its missing parts supplied by reference TRBV19 and TRBJ2-1, is DGGITQSPKYLFRKEGQNVTLSCEQNLNHDAMYWYRQDPGQGLRLIYYSQIVNDFQKGDIAEGYSVSREKKESFPLTVTSAQKNPTAFYLCASSQDRARDEQFFGPGTRLTVL.

The rearrangement links TRBV6-5 to TRBJ2-7, with D perhaps matching TRBD2 (5 bases). In germline, CDR1 is MNHEY, CDR2 SVGAGI. The CDR3 spans 15 residues. V lost 2 bases, J lost 0 bases, and 11 bases lay in between. CDR3 nucleotides: TGTGCCAGCAGTTACGGACTTCGGAGCTCCTACGAGCAGTACTTC. Residues: CASSYGLRSSYEQYF.

The genes are TRBV7-6 and TRBJ2-1; the D gene is possibly TRBD2 (6 bases). Germline V gene lookup returns CDR1 SGHVS and CDR2 FNYEAQ. V lost 5 bases and J lost 4, with 15 bases in between. This CDR3 has 15 residues. CDR3 region: CASSPRDLTYNEQFF. CDR3 DNA sequence: TGTGCCAGCAGCCCCCGGGACTTAACGTACAATGAGCAGTTCTTC.